This T cell receptor beta chain appears in the sequencing data of a study of CD8 T cells in Susac syndrome. CDR1 and CDR2 from the germline V gene are DFQATT and SNEGSKA (reference sequence). The length of the CDR3 is 10 residues. V was trimmed by 5 bases and J by 5 bases, leaving 6 bases between them. Concerning this clonotype: Its antigen is as yet unknown.

When the RNA was reverse transcribed, random hexamers were used with an input of roughly 0.45 to 1 ug. Across 54 Vbeta and 13 Jbeta, immunoSEQ multiplex PCR amplified TCR beta CDR3. TCRdb ran MiXCR on the immunoSEQ multiplex PCR reads and lists one entry per CDR3 protein. This sample yields about 210,000 distinct CDR3 sequences, of which approximately 94% are seen a single time; 0.1% to 0.12% belongs to the top ten. Sequencing targeted TCR beta in T cells from blood (CD8+ and CD4+). Purification of the CD8+ and CD4+ T cells relied on negative isolation, and TEMRA cells underwent FACS enrichment. Points from the study as a whole: It was acknowledged in the study that its TCR sequencing and HLA analysis involved a relatively small number of individuals.

The chain has TRBV20-1 and TRBJ2-5; D remains ambiguous. The sample taken for sequencing was CD4+ T cells from PBMCs. The TCR sequence derives from a human donor in good health. In DNA form, the CDR3 reads TGCAGTGCTCCGAGGGAGACCCAGTACTTC. Protein product: CSAPRETQYF.